These 16 T cell receptor beta chains originate from one sample sequenced in a study of cytomegalovirus exposure and HLA in healthy donors. Use of 60 Vbeta and 13 Jbeta primers characterized the PCR. Sequencing was performed with immunoSEQ multiplex PCR; in TCRdb, only in-frame clones are kept and a portion is missing. This table has over 100,000 clones, approximately 78% appearing once. The sequenced material came from PBMCs. The receptors derive from a man aged 25 to 45 in good health and CMV-seropositive.

The J gene is TRBJ2-5, the V gene TRBV27; 8 positions agree with TRBD1. The DNA matches TRBJ2-7 better at its end, which makes the J call doubtful. The germline CDR1 and CDR2 sequences are MNHEY and SMNVEV (reference sequence). The CDR3 has 16 residues. The CDR3 DNA sequence: TGTGCCAGCAGTTTATCGTCATGGGGGACAGGCTACGAGCAGTACTTC. This codes for CASSLSSWGTGYEQYF.

The chain uses TRBV19 and TRBJ1-5; weak D call: TRBD1 (5 bases). The CDR3 is made up of 18 amino acids. V lost 1 base and J lost 2, with 18 bases in between. CDR1 is LNHDA, CDR2 SQIVND, per germline (reference sequence). The CDR3 here is CASSIAPWGGPRNQPQHF. The CDR3 DNA reads TGTGCCAGTAGTATAGCCCCGTGGGGGGGACCGCGCAATCAGCCCCAGCATTTT.

This clone appeared a single time. At one end, the junction sequence differs from germline, possibly due to a read error. The chain couples TRBV7-9 to TRBJ1-6; D might be TRBD1 (6 bases). The CDR3 totals 16 residues. Germline CDR1 reads SEHNR; CDR2 reads FQNEAQ (reference sequence). The CDR3 reads CSSSLMARGLGSPLHF. CDR3 nucleotide sequence: TGTTCCAGCAGCTTAATGGCCAGGGGATTAGGTTCACCCCTCCACTTT.

The rearrangement joins TRBV18 to TRBJ1-2; possibly TRBD1 for D (5 bases). The CDR3 spans 13 residues. Germline loops: CDR1 KGHSH, CDR2 LQKENI. V dropped 4 bases and J dropped 5 bases, with 11 bases sitting between them. The CDR3 DNA reads as TGTGCCAGCTCACAGAGACAGATGTATGGCTACACCTTC. It translates to CASSQRQMYGYTF.

The chain uses TRBV5-4 and TRBJ1-4, with 8 bases matching TRBD1. The CDR3 sequence is 16 residues long. The germline V gene has CDR1 SGHNT and CDR2 YYREEE (reference sequence). J lost 6 bases, V lost 0 bases, and 7 bases had no gene match. The CDR3 DNA reads TGTGCCAGCAGCTTGGGAGGACAGGGATCCCATGAAAAACTGTTTTTT. It translates to CASSLGGQGSHEKLFF. Filled out from reference TRBV5-4 and TRBJ1-4, the complete variable domain reads ETGVTQSPTHLIKTRGQQVTLRCSSQSGHNTVSWYQQALGQGPQFIFQYYREEENGRGNFPPRFSGLQFPNYSSELNVNALELDDSALYLCASSLGGQGSHEKLFFGSGTQLSVL.

This clone was seen once. The chain has TRBV5-1 and TRBJ2-5, with 10 bases aligning to TRBD2. CDR1 and CDR2 (germline): SGHRS, YFSETQ. The J segment lost 5 bases and the V segment lost 3 bases, leaving 7 bases of the junction unmatched. The CDR3 runs to 15 residues. The chain's CDR3 is CASSSGTSDRETQYF. CDR3 in DNA: TGCGCCAGCAGCTCCGGGACTAGCGACCGGGAGACCCAGTACTTC. Variable domain in full (rest from reference TRBV5-1 and TRBJ2-5): KAGVTQTPRYLIKTRGQQVTLSCSPISGHRSVSWYQQTPGQGLQFLFEYFSETQRNKGNFPGRFSGRQFSNSRSEMNVSTLELGDSALYLCASSSGTSDRETQYFGPGTRLLVL.

J is TRBJ1-2 and V is TRBV6-1; 7 bases map to TRBD1. The germline V gene has CDR1 MNHNS and CDR2 SASEGT. The CDR3 is made up of 17 amino acids. V lost 3 bases to trimming and J lost 0 bases; unmatched junction nucleotides: 10. The CDR3 reads CASSDPRRTGSNYGYTF. The CDR3 DNA follows: TGTGCCAGCAGTGATCCTAGGAGGACAGGTTCTAACTATGGCTACACCTTC.

V and J are TRBV9 and TRBJ1-1; D is unresolved. V dropped 3 bases and J dropped 3 bases, with 12 bases sitting between them. The CDR3 runs 14 residues. Germline assignment: CDR1 SGDLS and CDR2 YYNGEE. The CDR3 DNA is TGTGCCAGCAGCGCCATGTCCGGGTACACTGAAGCTTTCTTT. It translates to CASSAMSGYTEAFF.

The CDR3 region is CASSLDRGSGNTIYF. Here the CDR3 DNA reads TGCGCCAGCAGCTTGGACAGGGGTTCAGGAAACACCATATATTTT. The genes are TRBV5-1 and TRBJ1-3; 7 nucleotides align to TRBD1. Trimming removed 0 bases from V and 4 bases from J; junction bases left unmatched: 4. The CDR3 totals 15 residues. Looked up from germline, CDR1 is SGHRS and CDR2 is YFSETQ.

The chain is built from TRBV28 and TRBJ1-2; D is perhaps TRBD1 (5 bases). Germline CDR1 reads MDHEN; CDR2 reads SYDVKM. V dropped 2 bases and J dropped 5 bases, with 9 bases sitting between them. CDR3 length: 13 residues. In nucleotides, the CDR3 is TGTGCCAGCAGTTTAACGGAGGGGTATGGCTACACCTTC. Translation gives CASSLTEGYGYTF.

The chain recombines TRBV6-1 with TRBJ1-2; 9 bases match TRBD1. Trimming at V came to 5 bases and at J to 5 bases, leaving 9 bases not matched to a gene. CDR1 and CDR2 from the germline V gene are MNHNS and SASEGT. CDR3 length equals 15 residues. CDR3 in DNA: TGTGCCAGCAGTATGCGGACAGGGGCGGGGTATGGCTACACCTTC. As protein: CASSMRTGAGYGYTF.

This chain joins TRBV7-9 and TRBJ2-1, with TRBD1 identical over 11 bases. This CDR3 spans 16 amino acids. The junction had 15 bases not matched to a gene; V was cut back by 5 bases and J by 12 bases. CDR1 and CDR2 from the germline V gene are SEHNR and FQNEAQ (reference sequence). The CDR3 DNA reads TGTGCCAGCAGCCGATGGGACAGGGGGGTTCCCTTCTCGCAGTTCTTC. It specifies CASSRWDRGVPFSQFF.

This clone has more than one count but fewer than ten. The chain uses TRBV25-1 and TRBJ1-1; 10 bases are shared with TRBD1. This CDR3 region has 16 residues. The germline gives CDR1 MGHDK, CDR2 SYGVNS. The V gene end was trimmed by 4 bases and the J gene end by 3 bases; junction bases not matched to a gene: 8. In nucleotides, the CDR3 is TGTGCCAGCAGTGCCTCGACAGGGGGCGCGTACACTGAAGCTTTCTTT. Its protein is CASSASTGGAYTEAFF.

This chain joins TRBV6-1 and TRBJ2-2; no clear D. Germline V gene sequence: CDR1 MNHNS, CDR2 SASEGT. The ends were cut back, 4 bases at V and 4 bases at J, with 7 bases in the middle. The CDR3 is 13 amino acids. CDR3 nucleotide sequence: TGTGCCAGCAGTGCGACACGCACCGGGGAGCTGTTTTTT. Encoded protein: CASSATRTGELFF.

The genes are TRBV19 and TRBJ1-1, with 7 bases fitting TRBD1. Germline V CDR1 and CDR2: LNHDA, SQIVND (reference sequence). The CDR3 length is 15 residues. Unmatched junction bases numbered 7, after V lost 6 bases and J lost 0 bases. The CDR3 nucleotides are TGTGCCAGTAGGAGGGGGCAAATCATGAACACTGAAGCTTTCTTT. Encoded protein: CASRRGQIMNTEAFF.

The chain has TRBV7-9 and TRBJ2-3, with D perhaps matching TRBD2 (6 bases). Trimming removed 5 bases from V and 8 bases from J, with 11 bases in between. The CDR3 sequence is 12 residues long. Looked up from germline, CDR1 is SEHNR and CDR2 is FQNEAQ (reference sequence). CDR3 sequence (DNA): TGTGCCAGCAGCCCGGGACTCGGTACGCAGTATTTT. Encoded protein: CASSPGLGTQYF.